This T cell receptor (beta chain) derives from a study of post-analysis software for immune sequencing data. The overall study: Relapsing-remitting, secondary progressive and progressive-relapsing forms of multiple sclerosis all featured among disease courses.

As regards this clonotype: Antigen specificity is unknown.

Included in the TCR beta cDNA libraries were unique molecular identifiers. T cells numbering roughly 1 to 10 million yielded approximately 500,000 cDNA molecules. One entry per CDR3 protein results from TCRdb running MiXCR on the PCR reads. The sample has hundreds of thousands of distinct CDR3 sequences; under 55% are singletons. Trimming took off 1 base at V and 6 bases at J, with 11 bases between the two ends. Germline CDR1 and CDR2: LNHNV and YYDKDF (reference sequence). This CDR3 is built from 14 residues. Study findings and constraints: A handful of TRBV segments were significantly more frequent in patients than in controls. TRBV5-6, TRBV5-1 and TRBV20-1 were among these segments. Controls' normalized Chao1 diversity significantly exceeded that of multiple sclerosis patients.

Source material: blood. The chain links TRBV15 to TRBJ2-3; the D gene is possibly TRBD2 (5 bases). The clonotype comes from a girl aged 10 to 17 with multiple sclerosis. CDR3 sequence reads: CATSRAASYDTQYF. The CDR3 DNA reads TGTGCCACCAGCAGAGCGGCTAGCTACGATACGCAGTATTTT.